Below are 9 T cell receptor beta chains sequenced from a single sample in a study of blood T cell repertoires in COVID-19 (dated by TCRdb to the early 2020s). Library preparation used the immunoSEQ multiplex PCR assay. This immuneACCESS table, as held by TCRdb, lists in-frame sequences with V and J called but not all clones. Of the missing ones, under half trace to an unresolved V gene in checked studies; the others have no known cause. The sample includes about 230,000 clones, with over 75% observed a single time. The top ten hold 7.5% to 9% of the sample. Source material: peripheral blood. The source of these receptors is a woman aged 80 or over with acute or convalescent COVID-19.

This sequence joins TRBV29-1 and TRBJ2-5; D remains ambiguous. The germline V and J ends were trimmed by 6 bases and 1 base, with 12 bases remaining between them. From germline, CDR1 is SQVTM and CDR2 ANQGSEA. The CDR3 loop spans 13 amino acids. CDR3 amino acids: CSVDPGSQETQYF. CDR3 in DNA: TGCAGCGTGGATCCCGGGTCCCAAGAGACCCAGTACTTC.

The V call is TRBV9, the J call TRBJ2-3; D possibly corresponds to TRBD2 (7 bases). This CDR3 has 15 residues. Germline V CDR1 and CDR2: SGDLS, YYNGEE. V was cut by 1 base and J by 3 bases, with 12 bases left in between. In DNA, the CDR3 is TGTGCCAGCAGCGTACGGGCGGGGGCTACAGATACGCAGTATTTT. The encoded protein is CASSVRAGATDTQYF.

The V call is TRBV27, the J call TRBJ2-2; 7 positions agree with TRBD1. The germline gives CDR1 MNHEY, CDR2 SMNVEV (reference sequence). V gave up 6 bases and J gave up 5 bases; unmatched junction bases: 3. The CDR3 has 13 residues. In nucleotides, the CDR3 is TGTGCCAGCAGCCTCAGGGGGACCGGGGAGCTGTTTTTT. Protein: CASSLRGTGELFF.

CDR3 sequence: CASSDRVLRSQHF. The CDR3 nucleotides read TGTGCCAGTTCTGACAGGGTTCTCCGGTCCCAGCATTTT. The chain joins TRBV19 to TRBJ1-5, with TRBD1 identical over 7 bases. Looked up from germline, CDR1 is LNHDA and CDR2 is SQIVND (reference sequence). V dropped 8 bases and J dropped 11; count of bases not matched to a gene: 12. The CDR3 spans 13 residues. Full variable domain (rest looked up from reference TRBV19 and TRBJ1-5): DGGITQSPKYLFRKEGQNVTLSCEQNLNHDAMYWYRQDPGQGLRLIYYSQIVNDFQKGDIAEGYSVSREKKESFPLTVTSAQKNPTAFYLCASSDRVLRSQHFGDGTRLSIL.

The genes are TRBV14 and TRBJ2-7, with 8 bases aligning to TRBD1. The CDR3 totals 15 residues. CDR1 is SGHDN, CDR2 FVKESK, per germline. Trimming at V came to 1 base and at J to 1 base, leaving 3 bases not matched to a gene. CDR3 coding DNA: TGTGCCAGCAGCCAAGGGACAGGGTTATCCTACGAGCAGTACTTC. The encoded protein is CASSQGTGLSYEQYF.

V usage is TRBV5-4 and J usage is TRBJ1-2; no reliable D call. Germline V CDR1 and CDR2: SGHNT, YYREEE (reference sequence). The CDR3 sequence is 14 residues long. Trimming took off 0 bases at V and 6 bases at J, with 12 bases between the two ends. CDR3 in amino acids: CASSLGWSTHGYTF. DNA of the CDR3: TGTGCCAGCAGCTTGGGGTGGAGTACACATGGCTACACCTTC.

The chain couples TRBV27 to TRBJ1-4; D remains ambiguous. The V end was cut by 3 bases, the J end by 1 base, with 9 bases between. Germline assignment: CDR1 MNHEY and CDR2 SMNVEV (reference sequence). This CDR3 has 15 residues. CDR3 sequence reads: CASSFIGGTNEKLFF. CDR3 sequence (DNA): TGTGCCAGCAGTTTTATCGGTGGAACTAATGAAAAACTGTTTTTT.

This clone showed up just once. The chain links TRBV2 to TRBJ2-5; tentative D call: TRBD2 (6 bases). V was clipped by 8 bases and J by 5 bases, with 15 bases between them. The CDR3 runs to 13 residues. Germline V gene sequence: CDR1 SNHLY, CDR2 FYNNEI. The CDR3 loop is CASQGLKGETQYF. The CDR3 DNA reads as TGTGCCAGCCAGGGACTGAAGGGGGAGACCCAGTACTTC.

The chain is built from TRBV27 and TRBJ2-1; 11 nucleotides agree with TRBD2. The CDR3 is 17 amino acids. Per the germline V gene, CDR1 is MNHEY and CDR2 is SMNVEV (reference sequence). J lost 8 bases, V lost 0 bases, and 9 bases had no gene match. CDR3 residues: CASSLSFLAGGGDEQFF. DNA for the CDR3: TGTGCCAGCAGTTTATCTTTTCTAGCGGGAGGCGGAGATGAGCAGTTCTTC.